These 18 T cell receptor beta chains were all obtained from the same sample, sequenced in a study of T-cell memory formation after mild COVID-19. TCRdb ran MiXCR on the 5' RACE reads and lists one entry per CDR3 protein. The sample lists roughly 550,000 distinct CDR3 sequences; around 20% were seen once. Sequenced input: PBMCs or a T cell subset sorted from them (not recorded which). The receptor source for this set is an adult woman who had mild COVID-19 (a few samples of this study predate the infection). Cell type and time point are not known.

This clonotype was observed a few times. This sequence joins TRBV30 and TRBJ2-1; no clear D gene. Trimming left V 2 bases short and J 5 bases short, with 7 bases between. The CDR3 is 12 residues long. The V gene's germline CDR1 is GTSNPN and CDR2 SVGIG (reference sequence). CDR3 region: CAWSQENNEQFF. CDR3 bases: TGTGCCTGGAGTCAGGAAAACAATGAGCAGTTCTTC.

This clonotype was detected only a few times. CDR3 sequence: CATSRNRAYEQYF. The CDR3 nucleotides read TGTGCCACCAGCAGGAACCGGGCCTACGAGCAGTACTTC. The rearrangement joins TRBV15 to TRBJ2-7; D gene uncertain. Trimming shortened V by 3 bases and J by 2 bases, and 8 bases separated the two germline ends. CDR1 is LNHNV and CDR2 is YYDKDF in the germline V gene (reference sequence). The CDR3 spans 13 residues.

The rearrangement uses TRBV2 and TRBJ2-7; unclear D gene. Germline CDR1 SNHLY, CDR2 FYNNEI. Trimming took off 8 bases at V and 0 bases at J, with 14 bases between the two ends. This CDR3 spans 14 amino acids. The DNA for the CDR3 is TGTGCCAGCGACTTTCCTCGGAGCTCCTACGAGCAGTACTTC. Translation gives CASDFPRSSYEQYF.

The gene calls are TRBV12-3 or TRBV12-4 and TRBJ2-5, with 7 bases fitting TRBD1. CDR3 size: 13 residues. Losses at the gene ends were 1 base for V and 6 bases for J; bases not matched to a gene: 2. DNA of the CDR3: TGTGCCAGCAGTTTAGGGACAGGACAGACCCAGTACTTC. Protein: CASSLGTGQTQYF.

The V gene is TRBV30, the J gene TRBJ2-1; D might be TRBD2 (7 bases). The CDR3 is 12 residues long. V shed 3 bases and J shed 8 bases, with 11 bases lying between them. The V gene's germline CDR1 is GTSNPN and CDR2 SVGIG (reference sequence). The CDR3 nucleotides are TGTGCCTGGAGGGGGGGGCGAGATGAGCAGTTCTTC. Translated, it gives CAWRGGRDEQFF.

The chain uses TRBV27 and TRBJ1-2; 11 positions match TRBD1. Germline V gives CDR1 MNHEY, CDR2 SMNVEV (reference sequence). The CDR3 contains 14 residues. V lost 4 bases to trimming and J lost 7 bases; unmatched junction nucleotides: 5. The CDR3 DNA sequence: TGTGCCAGCAGTTCGACCGGGACAGGGGGTGGCTACACCTTC. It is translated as CASSSTGTGGGYTF.

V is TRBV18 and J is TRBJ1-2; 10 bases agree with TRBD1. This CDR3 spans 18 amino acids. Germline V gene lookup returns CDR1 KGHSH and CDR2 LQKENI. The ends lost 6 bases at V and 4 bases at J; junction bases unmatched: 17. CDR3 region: CASSRLGQGSMSFYGYTF. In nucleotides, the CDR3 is TGTGCCAGCTCGCGGCTGGGACAGGGGAGTATGAGTTTCTATGGCTACACCTTC.

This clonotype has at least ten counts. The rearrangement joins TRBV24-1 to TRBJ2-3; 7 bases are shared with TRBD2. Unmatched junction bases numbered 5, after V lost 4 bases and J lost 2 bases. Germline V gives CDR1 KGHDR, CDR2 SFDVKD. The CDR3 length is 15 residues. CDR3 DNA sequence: TGTGCCACCAGTGACAAGCGGGGCTACACAGATACGCAGTATTTT. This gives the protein CATSDKRGYTDTQYF.

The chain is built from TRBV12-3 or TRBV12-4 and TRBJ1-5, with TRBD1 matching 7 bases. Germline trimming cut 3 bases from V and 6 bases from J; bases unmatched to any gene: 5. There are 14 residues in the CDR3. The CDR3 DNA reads TGTGCCAGCAGTTTTAGGACAGGTGCTCAGCCCCAGCATTTT. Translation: CASSFRTGAQPQHF.

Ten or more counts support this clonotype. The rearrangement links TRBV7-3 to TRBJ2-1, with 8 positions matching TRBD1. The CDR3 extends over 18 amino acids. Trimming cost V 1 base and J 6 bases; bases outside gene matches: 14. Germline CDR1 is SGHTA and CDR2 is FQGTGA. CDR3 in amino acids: CASSLKRAGGPSTNEQFF. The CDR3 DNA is TGTGCCAGCAGCTTAAAGCGGGCAGGGGGCCCCTCAACCAATGAGCAGTTCTTC. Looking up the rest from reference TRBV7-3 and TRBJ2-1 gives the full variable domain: GAGVSQTPSNKVTEKGKYVELRCDPISGHTALYWYRQSLGQGPEFLIYFQGTGAADDSGLPNDRFFAVRPEGSVSTLKIQRTERGDSAVYLCASSLKRAGGPSTNEQFFGPGTRLTVL.

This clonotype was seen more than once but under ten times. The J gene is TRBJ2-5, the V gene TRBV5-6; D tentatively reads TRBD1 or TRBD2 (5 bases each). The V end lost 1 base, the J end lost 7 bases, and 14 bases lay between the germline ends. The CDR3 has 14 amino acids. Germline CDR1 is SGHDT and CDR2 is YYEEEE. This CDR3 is CASSLRGFGGTQYF. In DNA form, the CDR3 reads TGTGCCAGCAGCTTGAGGGGATTTGGAGGGACCCAGTACTTC.

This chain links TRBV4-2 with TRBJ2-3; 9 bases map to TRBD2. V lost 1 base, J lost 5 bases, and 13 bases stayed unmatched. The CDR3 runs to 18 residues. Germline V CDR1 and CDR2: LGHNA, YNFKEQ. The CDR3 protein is CASSQVLGGRAGEDTQYF. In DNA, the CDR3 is TGTGCCAGCAGCCAAGTCCTTGGCGGGAGGGCCGGGGAAGATACGCAGTATTTT.

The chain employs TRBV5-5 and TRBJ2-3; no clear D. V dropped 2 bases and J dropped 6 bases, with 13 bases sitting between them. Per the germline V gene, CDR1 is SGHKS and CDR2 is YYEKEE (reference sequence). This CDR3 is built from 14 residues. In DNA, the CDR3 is TGTGCCAGCAGCTTTCTCGATGGTGTCGATACGCAGTATTTT. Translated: CASSFLDGVDTQYF.

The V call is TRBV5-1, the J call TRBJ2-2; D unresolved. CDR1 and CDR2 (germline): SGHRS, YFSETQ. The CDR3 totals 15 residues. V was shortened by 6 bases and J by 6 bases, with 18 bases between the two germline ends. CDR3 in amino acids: CASTYTRNGAGELFF. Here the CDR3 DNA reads TGCGCCAGCACCTACACACGCAATGGGGCCGGGGAGCTGTTTTTT.

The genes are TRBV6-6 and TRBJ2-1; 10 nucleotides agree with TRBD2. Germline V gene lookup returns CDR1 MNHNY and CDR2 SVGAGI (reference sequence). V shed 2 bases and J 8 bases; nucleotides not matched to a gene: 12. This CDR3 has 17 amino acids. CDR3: CASSYEATSGVLDEQFF. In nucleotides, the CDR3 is TGTGCCAGCAGTTACGAAGCCACTAGCGGGGTCCTCGATGAGCAGTTCTTC.

CDR3 residues: CSAHLGTGVNEQFF. As DNA, the CDR3 is TGCAGTGCTCATTTGGGGACAGGGGTGAATGAGCAGTTCTTC. The chain links TRBV20-1 to TRBJ2-1; 10 nucleotides align to TRBD1. V was pared by 5 bases and J by 7 bases, with 8 bases of the junction left unmatched. CDR3 length: 14 amino acids. Germline V gene sequence: CDR1 DFQATT, CDR2 SNEGSKA (reference sequence).

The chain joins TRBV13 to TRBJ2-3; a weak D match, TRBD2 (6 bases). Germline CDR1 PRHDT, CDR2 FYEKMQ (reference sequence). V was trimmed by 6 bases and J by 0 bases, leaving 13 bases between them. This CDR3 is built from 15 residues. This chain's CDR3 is CASRTGGASTDTQYF. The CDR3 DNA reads TGTGCCAGCAGGACGGGCGGGGCGAGCACAGATACGCAGTATTTT. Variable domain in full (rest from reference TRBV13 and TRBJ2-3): AAGVIQSPRHLIKEKRETATLKCYPIPRHDTVYWYQQGPGQDPQFLISFYEKMQSDKGSIPDRFSAQQFSDYHSELNMSSLELGDSALYFCASRTGGASTDTQYFGPGTRLTVL.

The CDR3 here is CASRAGTEDEKLFF. The CDR3 DNA reads as TGTGCCAGCAGAGCCGGGACAGAAGATGAAAAACTGTTTTTT. The chain couples TRBV3-1 to TRBJ1-4; 7 bases map to TRBD1. This CDR3 has 14 residues. Losses at the gene ends were 6 bases for V and 6 bases for J; bases not matched to a gene: 7. Germline-derived CDR1 and CDR2 are LGHDT and YNNKEL (reference sequence).